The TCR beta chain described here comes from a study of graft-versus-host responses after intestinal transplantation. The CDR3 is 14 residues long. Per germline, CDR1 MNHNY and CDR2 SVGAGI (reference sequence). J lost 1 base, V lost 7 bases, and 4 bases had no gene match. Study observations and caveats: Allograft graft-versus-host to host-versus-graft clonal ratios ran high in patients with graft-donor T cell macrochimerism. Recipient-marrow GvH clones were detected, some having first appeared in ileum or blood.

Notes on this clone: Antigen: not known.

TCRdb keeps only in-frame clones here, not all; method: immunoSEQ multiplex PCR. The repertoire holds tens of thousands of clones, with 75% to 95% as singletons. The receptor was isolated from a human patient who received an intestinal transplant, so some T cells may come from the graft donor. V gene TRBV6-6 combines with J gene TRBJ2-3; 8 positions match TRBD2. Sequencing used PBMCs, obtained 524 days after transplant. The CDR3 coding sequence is TGTGCCAGCATCGGACTAGCCGGCACAGATACGCAGTATTTT. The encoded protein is CASIGLAGTDTQYF.